This T cell receptor beta chain was recovered during a study of shared clonotypes between healthy human individuals. Overall study context: Donor ages ranged 18 to 49 years: a couple of women, three men. Per-donor plates numbered three CD4 naive, three CD4 memory, two CD8 naive and one CD8 memory.

This CDR3 contains 19 residues. The ends lost 2 bases at V and 4 bases at J; junction bases unmatched: 10. Germline CDR1 is SGHDT and CDR2 is YYEEEE. Sequencing used immunoSEQ multiplex PCR; TCRdb keeps in-frame clones, though not all of them. The sample lists about 610,000 clones, around 97% occurring once. With regard to this clone: Its antigen is currently unknown.

Notes on the study in general: The four-donor shared clonotypes exceeded non-shared clonotypes in generation probability, with non-shared ones scoring lower.

This TCR was recovered from a young woman in good health. Sequenced sample: naive CD4+ T cells sorted from blood. Stated subset: CD45RA+ positively selected. This chain joins TRBV5-6 and TRBJ2-2, with 14 bases lining up with TRBD2. The CDR3 nucleotides are TGTGCCAGCAGCTTCCCCGGGACTAGCGGGAGAGGGTCCACCGGGGAGCTGTTTTTT. Translation: CASSFPGTSGRGSTGELFF.